This entry is about one TCR beta chain. Its antigen is unknown. CDR1 is DFQATT and CDR2 is SNEGSKA in the germline V gene (reference sequence). This CDR3 is 11 amino acids long. The ends were cut back, 3 bases at V and 9 bases at J, with 9 bases in the middle. Libraries were prepared by immunoSEQ multiplex PCR; TCRdb keeps only in-frame clonotypes and omits some of them. The sample has 260,000 or so clones; 85% to 90% are singletons. The data stem from a study of cytomegalovirus exposure and HLA in healthy donors. Notes on the study in general: Researchers reported that a few CMV-associated chains were confirmed in vitro as CMV antigen-specific.

The sample was PBMCs. This chain connects TRBV20-1 to TRBJ2-1; D not resolved. This clonotype originated in a woman under 30 in good health and CMV-seronegative. CDR3 sequence (DNA): TGCAGTGCTAGGACATCTGGTGAGCAGTTCTTC. Amino acids: CSARTSGEQFF.